This T cell receptor (beta chain) came from a study of blood T cell repertoires in COVID-19. Study-level background: Specimens from acute and convalescent COVID-19 originated in the United States, Italy and Spain. In each case, the material was cDNA or gDNA derived from T cells, B-cell-depleted T cells, or PBMCs.

CDR3 size: 15 residues. Trimming shortened V by 6 bases and J by 1 base, and 15 bases separated the two germline ends. The germline gives CDR1 KGHSH, CDR2 LQKENI. TCRdb's copy holds only in-frame clones and misses some; the assay was immunoSEQ multiplex PCR. The profile shows hundreds of thousands of clones, roughly four fifths of them singletons. This clone was counted between two and nine times. Sequenced sample: peripheral blood. The sequence came from a man older than 75 with acute or convalescent COVID-19. The chain couples TRBV18 to TRBJ1-1; D is unresolved. The chain's CDR3 is CASSPAQHSNTEAFF. CDR3 nucleotides: TGTGCCAGCTCTCCGGCACAGCACTCGAACACTGAAGCTTTCTTT.